This T cell receptor delta chain was identified during a study of gamma-delta T cells after stem cell transplantation. TCRdb re-called clones from the RT-PCR reads using CATT. This table holds approximately 2,300 delta-chain clones, 5.6% found once. This clone is labeled as medium-sized. This specimen includes other DNA sequences encoding the same CDR3. CDR3 length: 15 residues. V was clipped by 1 base and J by 3 bases; unmatched bases: 7. The germline V gene has CDR1 GEAIGNYY and CDR2 EKD. This TCR was sampled from a human donor. It is not recorded whose cells these are; they may come from a transplant donor. The specimen sequenced was gamma-delta T cells. This chain joins TRDV2 and TRDJ1, with 7 bases fitting TRDD3. The CDR3 DNA sequence: TGTGCCTGTGACACAGTGGGGGAGAAGTCCGATAAACTCATCTTT. It translates to CACDTVGEKSDKLIF.